These 11 T cell receptor beta chains originate from one sample sequenced in a study of blood T cell repertoires in COVID-19. Generated by immunoSEQ multiplex PCR, the TCRdb table keeps only in-frame clones and is missing some. The sample records 200,000 or so clones, 70% to 90% being singletons. Sequenced: peripheral blood. The receptor source for this set is a human donor with active or convalescent COVID-19. The donor label of this sample is uncertain.

The chain joins TRBV5-4 to TRBJ2-7, with a tentative D call TRBD1 (6 bases). CDR3 length: 14 residues. Germline loops: CDR1 SGHNT, CDR2 YYREEE (reference sequence). Trimming removed 4 bases from V and 2 bases from J, with 13 bases in between. The DNA for the CDR3 is TGTGCCAGCAGCCCGACGAGGGGGACCTACGAGCAGTACTTC. Protein sequence: CASSPTRGTYEQYF. Based on the CDR3 plus reference TRBV5-4 and TRBJ2-7, the full variable domain is ETGVTQSPTHLIKTRGQQVTLRCSSQSGHNTVSWYQQALGQGPQFIFQYYREEENGRGNFPPRFSGLQFPNYSSELNVNALELDDSALYLCASSPTRGTYEQYFGPGTRLTVT.

The gene calls are TRBV19 and TRBJ1-5, with D tentatively TRBD1 (6 bases). The CDR3 is 16 residues long. Per germline, CDR1 LNHDA and CDR2 SQIVND (reference sequence). V was cut by 1 base and J by 3 bases, with 13 bases left in between. Written as DNA, the CDR3 is TGTGCCAGTAGTATAGGGGCAGGGGCTGTCAATCAGCCCCAGCATTTT. The encoded protein is CASSIGAGAVNQPQHF.

The chain carries TRBV30 and TRBJ1-3; D gene unclear. CDR3 length equals 15 residues. Germline-derived CDR1 and CDR2 are GTSNPN and SVGIG (reference sequence). The V end was cut by 0 bases, the J end by 3 bases, with 12 bases between. In DNA form, the CDR3 reads TGTGCCTGGAGTGTACTTACGGGGTATGGAAACACCATATATTTT. Encoded protein: CAWSVLTGYGNTIYF. Based on the CDR3 plus reference TRBV30 and TRBJ1-3, the full variable domain is SQTIHQWPATLVQPVGSPLSLECTVEGTSNPNLYWYRQAAGRGLQLLFYSVGIGQISSEVPQNLSASRPQDRQFILSSKKLLLSDSGFYLCAWSVLTGYGNTIYFGEGSWLTVV.

This clone was seen a handful of times. The V and J genes are TRBV10-3 and TRBJ2-2, with 8 bases identical to TRBD1. This CDR3 is 13 amino acids long. V shed 10 bases and J 6 bases; nucleotides not matched to a gene: 7. Germline CDR1 reads ENHRY; CDR2 reads SYGVKD. CDR3 nucleotide sequence: TGTGCCACCTTGACAGGGGAGGCCGGGGAGCTGTTTTTT. It encodes CATLTGEAGELFF.

The chain joins TRBV7-2 to TRBJ2-5, with 10 bases lining up with TRBD2. The trim removed 2 bases at V and 6 bases at J, leaving 12 bases unmatched. The germline gives CDR1 SGHTA, CDR2 FQGNSA. This CDR3 is built from 17 residues. The CDR3 loop reads CASSLISGGAMDKTQYF. As DNA, the CDR3 is TGTGCCAGCAGCTTAATAAGCGGGGGGGCTATGGATAAGACCCAGTACTTC.

The V gene is TRBV2, the J gene TRBJ2-7, with 9 bases that match TRBD2. V was pared by 6 bases and J by 7 bases, with 10 bases of the junction left unmatched. The CDR3 consists of 14 residues. Germline V gene sequence: CDR1 SNHLY, CDR2 FYNNEI. CDR3 sequence: CASRGGTSSREQYF. CDR3 in DNA: TGTGCCAGCAGGGGAGGGACTAGCTCTCGTGAGCAGTACTTC.

The gene calls are TRBV3-1 (or the pseudogene TRBV3-2) and TRBJ2-3; no clear D. Germline V gene sequence: CDR1 LGHDT, CDR2 YNNKEL (reference sequence). CDR3 length equals 14 residues. V was trimmed by 8 bases and J by 4 bases, leaving 16 bases between them. CDR3 sequence: CASSVGDPADTQYF. The DNA of the CDR3 is TGTGCCAGCTCCGTAGGAGACCCGGCAGATACGCAGTATTTT.

This chain links TRBV5-4 with TRBJ2-2; the match to TRBD2 covers 7 bases. Germline-derived CDR1 and CDR2 are SGHNT and YYREEE (reference sequence). V shed 4 bases and J 9 bases; nucleotides not matched to a gene: 6. The CDR3 covers 13 residues. The CDR3, as DNA: TGTGCCAGCAGCCGGGAGGATGGCAGGGAGCTGTTTTTT. Translated: CASSREDGRELFF.

V is TRBV5-4 and J is TRBJ2-3; 11 bases align to TRBD2. This CDR3 has 18 residues. Germline V gene lookup returns CDR1 SGHNT and CDR2 YYREEE (reference sequence). V shed 2 bases, J shed 0 bases, and the junction held 8 bases outside the gene matches. The CDR3 nucleotides read TGTGCCAGCAGCTTTCCCGGGACTAGCGGACTCAGCACAGATACGCAGTATTTT. As protein: CASSFPGTSGLSTDTQYF.

The chain is built from TRBV4-1 and TRBJ1-2; possibly TRBD1 for D (6 bases). The CDR3 extends over 18 amino acids. The V gene's germline CDR1 is MGHRA and CDR2 YSYEKL. The ends were cut back, 0 bases at V and 3 bases at J, with 20 bases in the middle. CDR3 bases: TGCGCCAGCAGCCAAGACCTTCCCGGACAGACAAACTACTATGGCTACACCTTC. Amino acids: CASSQDLPGQTNYYGYTF.

The chain joins TRBV27 to TRBJ1-6; TRBD1 agrees at 9 bases. The CDR3 loop spans 17 amino acids. The germline V gene has CDR1 MNHEY and CDR2 SMNVEV (reference sequence). The trim removed 2 bases at V and 4 bases at J, leaving 6 bases unmatched. CDR3 amino acids: CASSLEWDREYNSPLHF. CDR3 DNA: TGTGCCAGCAGTTTAGAGTGGGACAGGGAATATAATTCACCCCTCCACTTT.